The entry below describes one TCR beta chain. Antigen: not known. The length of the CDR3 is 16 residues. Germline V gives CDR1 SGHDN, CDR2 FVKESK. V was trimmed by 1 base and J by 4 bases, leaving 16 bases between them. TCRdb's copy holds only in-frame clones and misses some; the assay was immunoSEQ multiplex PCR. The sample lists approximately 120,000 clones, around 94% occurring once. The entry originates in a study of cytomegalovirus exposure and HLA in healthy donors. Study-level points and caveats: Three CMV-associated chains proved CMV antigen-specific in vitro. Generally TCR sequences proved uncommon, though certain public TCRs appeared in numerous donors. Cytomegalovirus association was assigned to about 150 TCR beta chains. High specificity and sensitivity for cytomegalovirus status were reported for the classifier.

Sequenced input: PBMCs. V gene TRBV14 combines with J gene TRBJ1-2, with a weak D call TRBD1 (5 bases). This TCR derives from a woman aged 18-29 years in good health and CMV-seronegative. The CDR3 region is CASSQGAGLVSYGYTF. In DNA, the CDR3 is TGTGCCAGCAGCCAAGGTGCGGGGCTAGTGTCCTATGGCTACACCTTC.